This TCR beta chain was sequenced in a study of blood T cell repertoires in COVID-19. Study summary: The United States, Italy and Spain supplied acute and convalescent COVID-19 samples. Sources were T cells, B-cell-depleted T cells, or PBMCs; the material itself was cDNA or gDNA.

In the source study's methods: Amplified reference gene primers provided the basis for estimating nucleated cell counts. The method was immunoSEQ multiplex PCR; TCRdb's version includes in-frame clones alone and lacks a portion of them. V and J calls plus clone size are reproduced from that table; the DNA served to infer D and trimming. The data hold 70,000 to 85,000 clones, with around nine tenths observed a single time. The CDR3 runs 15 residues. Between the trimmed V and J ends, which lost 3 bases and 8 bases, there was a span of 16 bases. Germline V gene data show CDR1 as MNHNS and CDR2 as SASEGT.

This receptor was taken from a woman aged 55-70 years with acute or convalescent COVID-19. Source material: peripheral blood. The gene calls are TRBV6-1 and TRBJ1-4, with D possibly being TRBD1 (6 bases). CDR3 protein: CASSDYGQGNEKLFF. Written as DNA, the CDR3 is TGTGCCAGCAGTGATTATGGGCAGGGGAACGAAAAACTGTTTTTT.